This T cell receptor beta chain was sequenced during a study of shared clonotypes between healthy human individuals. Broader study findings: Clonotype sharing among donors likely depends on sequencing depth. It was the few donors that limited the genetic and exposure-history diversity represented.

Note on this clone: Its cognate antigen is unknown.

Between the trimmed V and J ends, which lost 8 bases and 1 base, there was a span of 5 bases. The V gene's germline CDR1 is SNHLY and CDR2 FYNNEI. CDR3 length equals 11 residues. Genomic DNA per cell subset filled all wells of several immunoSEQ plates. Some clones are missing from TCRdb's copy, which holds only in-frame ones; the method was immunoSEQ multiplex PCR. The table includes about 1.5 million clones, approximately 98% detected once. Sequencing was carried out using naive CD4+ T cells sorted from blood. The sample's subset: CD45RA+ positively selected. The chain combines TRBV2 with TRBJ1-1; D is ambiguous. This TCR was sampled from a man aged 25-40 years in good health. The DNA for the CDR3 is TGTGCCAGCGAGCAGAACACTGAAGCTTTCTTT. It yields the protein CASEQNTEAFF.